These 20 T cell receptor beta chains share one sample of origin, sequenced in a study of cytomegalovirus exposure and HLA in healthy donors. Primers for the PCR totalled 60 Vbeta and 13 Jbeta. Sequencing used immunoSEQ multiplex PCR; TCRdb keeps in-frame clones, though not all of them. The repertoire holds roughly 230,000 clones, with 92% as singletons. Sequencing used PBMCs. The receptors originated from a girl aged 2 to 9 in good health and CMV-seronegative.

This chain connects TRBV10-1 to TRBJ1-1, with TRBD1 matching 10 bases. The CDR3 is 15 residues long. The ends lost 6 bases at V and 3 bases at J; junction bases unmatched: 7. Germline CDR1 WNHNN, CDR2 SYGVQD (reference sequence). CDR3 region: CASRGDRGQDTEAFF. The CDR3 bases are TGCGCCAGCAGAGGAGACAGGGGGCAAGACACTGAAGCTTTCTTT.

The chain carries TRBV13 and TRBJ2-2; 11 bases agree with TRBD2. Unmatched junction bases numbered 8, after V lost 5 bases and J lost 6 bases. This CDR3 spans 16 amino acids. Germline loops: CDR1 PRHDT, CDR2 FYEKMQ (reference sequence). This CDR3 is CASSPRRLAGPGELFF. As DNA, the CDR3 is TGTGCCAGCAGCCCCCGACGACTAGCGGGACCCGGGGAGCTGTTTTTT.

The rearrangement joins TRBV19 to TRBJ2-1; TRBD2 agrees at 14 bases. The CDR3 has 16 amino acids. In germline, CDR1 is LNHDA, CDR2 SQIVND (reference sequence). V gave up 8 bases and J gave up 6 bases; unmatched junction bases: 9. CDR3 coding DNA: TGTGCCAGTTCTACCCGGACTAGCGGGAGGTCCAATGAGCAGTTCTTC. This translates into CASSTRTSGRSNEQFF.

This chain uses TRBV7-8 with TRBJ2-5; 10 nucleotides align to TRBD2. Germline-derived CDR1 and CDR2 are SGHVS and FQNEAQ. The CDR3 runs 16 residues. J was trimmed by 0 bases and V by 7 bases; bases with no gene match: 8. For the CDR3, the DNA is TGTGCCAGCAACCCCTCTAGCGGGAGATACCAAGAGACCCAGTACTTC. Encoded protein: CASNPSSGRYQETQYF.

This CDR3 reads CASSQTSGRMGQYF. The CDR3 region has the DNA TGTGCCAGCAGCCAAACTAGCGGGAGAATGGGGCAGTACTTC. The chain couples TRBV7-9 to TRBJ2-7; 11 bases fit TRBD2. The V segment lost 5 bases and the J segment 9 bases; nucleotides outside the gene matches: 9. The germline V gene encodes CDR1 SEHNR and CDR2 FQNEAQ (reference sequence). The CDR3 spans 14 residues.

The rearrangement joins TRBV6-1 to TRBJ1-5; a weak D match, TRBD1 (5 bases). V shed 8 bases and J shed 7 bases, with 21 bases lying between them. This CDR3 has 15 residues. The germline V gene has CDR1 MNHNS and CDR2 SASEGT. The CDR3 DNA reads as TGTGCCAGCGTAAGCCAGGGTATGGCCAACCAGCCCCAGCATTTT. Translated, it gives CASVSQGMANQPQHF.

The genes are TRBV5-4 and TRBJ1-5, with a tentative D call TRBD1 (5 bases). With 0 bases removed from V and 6 bases from J, the gap between germline ends came to 7 bases. Per the germline V gene, CDR1 is SGHNT and CDR2 is YYREEE (reference sequence). The CDR3 contains 13 residues. CDR3 nucleotide sequence: TGTGCCAGCAGCTTGGCCCAGGGTCAGCCCCAGCATTTT. It specifies CASSLAQGQPQHF.

The rearrangement links TRBV27 to TRBJ2-1, with 9 positions matching TRBD1. V shed 8 bases, J shed 6 bases, and the junction held 8 bases outside the gene matches. This CDR3 has 14 residues. Germline CDR1 is MNHEY and CDR2 is SMNVEV (reference sequence). CDR3 in amino acids: CASSRDRVSNEQFF. The DNA of the CDR3 is TGTGCCAGCTCGCGGGACAGGGTCAGCAATGAGCAGTTCTTC.

This clone showed up just once. The genes are TRBV6-6 and TRBJ1-5; no reliable D call. The CDR3 is 15 residues long. The germline V gene has CDR1 MNHNY and CDR2 SVGAGI (reference sequence). Between the trimmed V and J ends, which lost 2 bases and 2 bases, there was a span of 10 bases. The CDR3 region is CASSYQMVGNQPQHF. The CDR3 nucleotides read TGTGCCAGCAGTTACCAGATGGTCGGCAATCAGCCCCAGCATTTT.

The chain uses TRBV7-9 and TRBJ1-5; D may be TRBD1 (6 bases). The CDR3 covers 14 residues. Germline CDR1 reads SEHNR; CDR2 reads FQNEAQ (reference sequence). Between the trimmed V and J ends, which lost 5 bases and 3 bases, there was a span of 11 bases. DNA for the CDR3: TGTGCCAGCAGCCGGACAGCCGACAATCAGCCCCAGCATTTT. It is translated as CASSRTADNQPQHF.

This chain uses TRBV10-1 with TRBJ2-7; 7 positions match TRBD1. Germline loops: CDR1 WNHNN, CDR2 SYGVQD (reference sequence). Trimming cost V 4 bases and J 2 bases; bases outside gene matches: 2. This CDR3 is built from 13 residues. The CDR3 region is CASSAGGTYEQYF. CDR3 sequence (DNA): TGCGCCAGCAGTGCAGGGGGTACCTACGAGCAGTACTTC.

V gene TRBV5-1 combines with J gene TRBJ1-4, with 7 bases fitting TRBD1. Trimming at V came to 0 bases and at J to 3 bases, leaving 2 bases not matched to a gene. CDR1 is SGHRS, CDR2 YFSETQ, per germline. The CDR3 is made up of 15 amino acids. CDR3 in amino acids: CASSLAGGSNEKLFF. The DNA of the CDR3 is TGCGCCAGCAGCTTGGCAGGGGGTTCTAATGAAAAACTGTTTTTT.

The gene calls are TRBV11-2 and TRBJ1-2, with 7 bases aligning to TRBD1. The CDR3 length is 16 residues. Trimming at V came to 1 base and at J to 3 bases, leaving 8 bases not matched to a gene. Per the germline V gene, CDR1 is SGHAT and CDR2 is FQNNGV. This chain's CDR3 is CASSLVPTGLDYGYTF. The CDR3 nucleotides are TGTGCCAGCAGCTTAGTCCCGACAGGGTTAGACTATGGCTACACCTTC.

The chain joins TRBV10-2 to TRBJ1-3; tentatively, D is TRBD1 (6 bases). In germline, CDR1 is WSHSY, CDR2 SAAADI. The CDR3 sequence is 14 residues long. V was clipped by 6 bases and J by 4 bases, with 13 bases between them. DNA for the CDR3: TGCGCCAGCAGCACTTATGGGGGCGGAAACACCATATATTTT. This gives the protein CASSTYGGGNTIYF.

V usage is TRBV28 and J usage is TRBJ1-1; 8 nucleotides match TRBD1. The germline gives CDR1 MDHEN, CDR2 SYDVKM. Unmatched junction bases numbered 2, after V lost 7 bases and J lost 7 bases. This CDR3 comprises 11 residues. CDR3 in amino acids: CASTGGFEAFF. In DNA, the CDR3 is TGTGCCAGCACAGGGGGCTTTGAAGCTTTCTTT.

This chain uses TRBV19 with TRBJ2-2; D gene ambiguous. V was pared by 5 bases and J by 1 base, with 17 bases between. CDR3 length: 17 amino acids. From germline, CDR1 is LNHDA and CDR2 SQIVND (reference sequence). The CDR3 is CASSESFSVMNTGELFF. CDR3 nucleotides: TGTGCCAGTAGTGAGTCGTTCTCGGTGATGAACACCGGGGAGCTGTTTTTT. Full variable domain (outside the CDR3, taken from reference TRBV19 and TRBJ2-2): DGGITQSPKYLFRKEGQNVTLSCEQNLNHDAMYWYRQDPGQGLRLIYYSQIVNDFQKGDIAEGYSVSREKKESFPLTVTSAQKNPTAFYLCASSESFSVMNTGELFFGEGSRLTVL.

This chain joins TRBV2 and TRBJ1-1; D gene ambiguous. The ends were cut back, 2 bases at V and 1 base at J, with 11 bases in the middle. The CDR3 covers 15 residues. The germline V gene encodes CDR1 SNHLY and CDR2 FYNNEI. The CDR3 here is CASSEIAGWNTEAFF. CDR3 coding DNA: TGTGCCAGCAGTGAAATAGCGGGGTGGAACACTGAAGCTTTCTTT.

V is TRBV27 and J is TRBJ2-7, with D possibly TRBD2 on 5 matching bases. The CDR3 contains 14 residues. The germline CDR1 and CDR2 sequences are MNHEY and SMNVEV (reference sequence). Trimming took off 2 bases at V and 4 bases at J, with 12 bases between the two ends. CDR3 DNA: TGTGCCAGCAGTTTAGGAGGCGGTCCATACGAGCAGTACTTC. Amino acids: CASSLGGGPYEQYF.

The chain joins TRBV19 to TRBJ1-1, with D perhaps TRBD1 (5 bases). This CDR3 has 16 amino acids. Per the germline V gene, CDR1 is LNHDA and CDR2 is SQIVND (reference sequence). V lost 6 bases and J 3 bases, leaving 20 bases between the germline ends. The CDR3 loop is CASSKEWPGRDTEAFF. CDR3 coding DNA: TGTGCCAGTAGCAAAGAGTGGCCAGGGAGGGACACTGAAGCTTTCTTT.

As to this clone: Its ends do not fully match the called genes, so a read error is possible. J is TRBJ2-7 and V is TRBV7-9, with D possibly matching TRBD1 (5 bases). This CDR3 spans 14 amino acids. Germline V gene sequence: CDR1 SEHNR, CDR2 FQNEAQ (reference sequence). The CDR3 DNA is TGTGCCAACAGCCTTCGACAGCTTCGAGACGAGCAGTACTTC. Translation: CANSLRQLRDEQYF.